This T cell receptor delta chain was recorded in a study of gamma-delta T cells after stem cell transplantation. TCRdb called clones from the RT-PCR reads again using CATT. The sample carries approximately 5,700 delta-chain clones, roughly 2% recorded once. The CDR3 length is 15 residues. Germline lookup yields CDR1 GEAIGNYY and CDR2 EKD. Concerning this clone itself: TCRdb pairs this DNA with a much larger clone's protein that differs at residue 3, likely a read error; the protein shown was translated from the DNA.

Source material: gamma-delta T cells. The TCR comes from a human donor. It is not recorded whose cells these are; they may come from a transplant donor. The genes are TRDV2 and TRDJ1; 10 nucleotides align to TRDD3. The DNA for the CDR3 is TGTGCCTATGACGAACTGGGGGATCTAGCCGATAAACTCATCTTT. As protein: CAYDELGDLADKLIF.